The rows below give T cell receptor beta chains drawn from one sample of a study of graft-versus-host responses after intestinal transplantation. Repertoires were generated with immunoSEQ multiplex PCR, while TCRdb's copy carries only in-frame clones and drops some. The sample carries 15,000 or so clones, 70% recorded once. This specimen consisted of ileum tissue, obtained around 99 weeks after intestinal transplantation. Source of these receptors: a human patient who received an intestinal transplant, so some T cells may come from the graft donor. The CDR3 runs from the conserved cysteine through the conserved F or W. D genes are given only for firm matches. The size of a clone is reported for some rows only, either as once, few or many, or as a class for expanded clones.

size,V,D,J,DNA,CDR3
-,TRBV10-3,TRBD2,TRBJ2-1,TGTGCCAGCAGTGAACTAGCGGGGGGGTACAATGAGCAGTTCTTC,CASSELAGGYNEQFF
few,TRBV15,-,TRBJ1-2,TGTGCCACCAGCAGAGATAAAAGGGGGTTAGACTATGGCTACACCTTC,CATSRDKRGLDYGYTF
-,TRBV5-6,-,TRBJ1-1,TGTGCCAGCAGCTACCGGTGGGCTGGAAGCACTGAAGCTTTCTTT,CASSYRWAGSTEAFF
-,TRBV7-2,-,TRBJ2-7,TGTGCCAGCAGCTTAGCCCAGTCCTCCTACGAGCAGTACTTC,CASSLAQSSYEQYF
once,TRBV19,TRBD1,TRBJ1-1,TGTGCCAGTAGGGACAGGGGGGAGAACACTGAAGCTTTCTTT,CASRDRGENTEAFF
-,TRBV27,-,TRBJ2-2,TGTGCCAGCAGTTTTGACTCTCTCAACACCGGGGAGCTGTTTTTT,CASSFDSLNTGELFF
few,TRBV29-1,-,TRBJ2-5,TGCAGCGTTGAGCCGGCGGGGTACCAAGAGACCCAGTACTTC,CSVEPAGYQETQYF
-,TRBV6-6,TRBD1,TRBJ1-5,TGTGCCAGCAGTTACGGGGACAGGGAACAGCCCCAGCATTTT,CASSYGDREQPQHF
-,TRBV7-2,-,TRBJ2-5,TGTGCCAGCAGCTTATCCAGCGCGGTAGAGACCCAGTACTTC,CASSLSSAVETQYF
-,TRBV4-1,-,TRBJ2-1,TGCGCCAGCAGCCAAGAGGGTCATAATTACAATGAGCAGTTCTTC,CASSQEGHNYNEQFF
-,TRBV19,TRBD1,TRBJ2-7,TGTGCCAGTAGTATAGCCCCAGGGGGCTCCTACGAGCAGTACTTC,CASSIAPGGSYEQYF
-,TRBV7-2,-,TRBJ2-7,TGTGCCAGCAGCTTACAACGGCAGACCTACGAGCAGTACTTC,CASSLQRQTYEQYF
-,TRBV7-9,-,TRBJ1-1,TGTGCCAGCAGCTTTAGTGGAAACACTGAAGCTTTCTTT,CASSFSGNTEAFF
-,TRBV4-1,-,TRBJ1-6,TGCGCCAGCAGCCAAGATGGGGGGGCGGGTAATTCACCCCTCCACTTT,CASSQDGGAGNSPLHF
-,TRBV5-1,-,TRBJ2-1,TGCGCCAGCAGTCCTCGCGGTAACAACTACAATGAGCAGTTCTTC,CASSPRGNNYNEQFF
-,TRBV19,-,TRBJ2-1,TGTGCCAGTAGTGTACAATCATCGGCCCCCAATGAGCAGTTCTTC,CASSVQSSAPNEQFF
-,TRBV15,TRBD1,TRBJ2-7,TGTGCCACCAGCCGAGGGAAGGGACAGGGTACCTACGAGCAGTACTTC,CATSRGKGQGTYEQYF
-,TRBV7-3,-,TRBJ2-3,TGTGCCAGCAGCTCAAAACAGGGATTAGATACGCAGTATTTT,CASSSKQGLDTQYF
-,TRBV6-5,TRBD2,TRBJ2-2,TGTGCCAGCAGCCTAACTAGCGGGGTCACCGGGGAGCTGTTTTTT,CASSLTSGVTGELFF
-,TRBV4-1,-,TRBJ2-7,TGCGCCAGCAGCCAAGGTTTAGGGGGAGGCCTCTACGAGCAGTACTTC,CASSQGLGGGLYEQYF
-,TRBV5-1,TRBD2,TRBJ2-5,TGCGCCAGCAGCTTGGGGACTAGCGGGTTACAAGAGACCCAGTACTTC,CASSLGTSGLQETQYF
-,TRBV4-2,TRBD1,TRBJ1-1,TGTGCCAGCAGCCCGGGACAGGCAAAGAGAGATGAAGCTTTCTTT,CASSPGQAKRDEAFF
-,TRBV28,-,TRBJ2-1,TGTGCCAGCAGTTTCTGGTTGGTAGGGGGGGCTTACAATGAGCAGTTCTTC,CASSFWLVGGAYNEQFF
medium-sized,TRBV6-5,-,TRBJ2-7,TGTGCCAGCCGCGGGGCAGGGACTTCCTACGAGCAGTACTTC,CASRGAGTSYEQYF
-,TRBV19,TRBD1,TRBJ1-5,TGTGCCAGTAGTTTTCCAGGGGGCCGGAAGCCCCAGCATTTT,CASSFPGGRKPQHF
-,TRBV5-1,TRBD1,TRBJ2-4,TGCGCCAGCAGAGCCGGGACAGGGGTAGACATTCAGTACTTC,CASRAGTGVDIQYF
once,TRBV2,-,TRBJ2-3,TGTGCCAGCACAAACACAGATACGCAGTATTTT,CASTNTDTQYF
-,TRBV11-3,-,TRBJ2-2,TGTGCCAGCAGCTCCGCCACCGCCTTTCGGGAGCTGTTTTTT,CASSSATAFRELFF
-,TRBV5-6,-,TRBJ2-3,TGTGCCAGCAGCCCAAGGCAGGTGACTATCTCGCGTTTAGATACGCAGTATTTT,CASSPRQVTISRLDTQYF